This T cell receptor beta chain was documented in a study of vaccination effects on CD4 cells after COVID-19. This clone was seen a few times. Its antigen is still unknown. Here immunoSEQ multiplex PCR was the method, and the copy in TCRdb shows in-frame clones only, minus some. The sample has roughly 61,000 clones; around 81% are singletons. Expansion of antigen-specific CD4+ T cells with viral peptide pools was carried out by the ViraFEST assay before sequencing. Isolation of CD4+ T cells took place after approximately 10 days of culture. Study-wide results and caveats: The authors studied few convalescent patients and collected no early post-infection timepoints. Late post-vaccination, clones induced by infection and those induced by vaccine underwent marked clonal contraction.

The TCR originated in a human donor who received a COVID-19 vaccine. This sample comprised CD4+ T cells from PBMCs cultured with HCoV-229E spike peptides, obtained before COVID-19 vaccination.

The CDR3 DNA reads TGTGCCAGCAGCCAAGGGGGACGGAACACTGAAGCTTTCTTT. Residues: CASSQGGRNTEAFF. This rearrangement joins TRBV4-2 to TRBJ1-1; tentative D call: TRBD1 (5 bases). Germline loops: CDR1 LGHNA, CDR2 YNFKEQ. This CDR3 contains 14 residues. Trimming stripped 1 base from V and 1 base from J, with 7 bases between.